These 3 T cell receptor beta chains were sequenced from one sample in a study of cytomegalovirus exposure and HLA in healthy donors. The study ran its PCR with 60 Vbeta and 13 Jbeta primers. Repertoires were generated with immunoSEQ multiplex PCR, while TCRdb's copy carries only in-frame clones and drops some. Of about 180,000 clones listed, 77% are singletons. Sequenced material: PBMCs. These receptors were collected from a man aged 18 to 29 in good health and CMV-seronegative.

The chain combines TRBV27 with TRBJ2-1; the match to TRBD2 covers 10 bases. The germline CDR1 and CDR2 sequences are MNHEY and SMNVEV (reference sequence). The CDR3 consists of 15 residues. Germline trimming cut 5 bases from V and 7 bases from J; bases unmatched to any gene: 8. CDR3: CASSHRDSGGNEQFF. As DNA, the CDR3 is TGTGCCAGCAGTCACCGGGATAGCGGGGGGAATGAGCAGTTCTTC.

The chain carries TRBV5-1 and TRBJ2-1; D perhaps matches TRBD1 (6 bases). CDR1 is SGHRS and CDR2 is YFSETQ in the germline V gene. CDR3 length equals 16 residues. Trimming took off 0 bases at V and 8 bases at J, with 18 bases between the two ends. The CDR3: CASSLAVGTPGDEQFF. The CDR3 coding sequence is TGCGCCAGCAGCTTGGCCGTCGGGACACCCGGCGATGAGCAGTTCTTC.

The chain couples TRBV19 to TRBJ2-3, with no clear D. V lost 6 bases to trimming and J lost 2 bases, with 12 bases between them. The CDR3 runs to 14 residues. Germline-derived CDR1 and CDR2 are LNHDA and SQIVND (reference sequence). For the CDR3, the DNA is TGTGCCAGTAGGACACTTCTGGACACAGATACGCAGTATTTT. It codes for CASRTLLDTDTQYF.